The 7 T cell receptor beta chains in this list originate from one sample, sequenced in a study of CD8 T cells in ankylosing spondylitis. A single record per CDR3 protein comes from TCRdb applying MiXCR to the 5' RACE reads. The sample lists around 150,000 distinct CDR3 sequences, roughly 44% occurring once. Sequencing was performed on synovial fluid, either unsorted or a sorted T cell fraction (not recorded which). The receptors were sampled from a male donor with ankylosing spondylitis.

The DNA for the CDR3 is TGCGCCAGCAGCCCCCCTTGGACAGGGGAAGCCGGGGAGCTGTTTTTT. It encodes CASSPPWTGEAGELFF. The chain recombines TRBV5-1 with TRBJ2-2, with 9 bases identical to TRBD1. The germline V gene has CDR1 SGHRS and CDR2 YFSETQ. With V trimmed by 4 bases and J by 6 bases, 10 bases remained unmatched. CDR3 length: 16 amino acids.

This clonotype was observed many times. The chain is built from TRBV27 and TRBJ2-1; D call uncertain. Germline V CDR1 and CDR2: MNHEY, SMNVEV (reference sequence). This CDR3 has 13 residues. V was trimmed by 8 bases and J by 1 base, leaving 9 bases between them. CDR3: CASRLGSYNEQFF. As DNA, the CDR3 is TGTGCCAGCCGGTTAGGGTCCTACAATGAGCAGTTCTTC.

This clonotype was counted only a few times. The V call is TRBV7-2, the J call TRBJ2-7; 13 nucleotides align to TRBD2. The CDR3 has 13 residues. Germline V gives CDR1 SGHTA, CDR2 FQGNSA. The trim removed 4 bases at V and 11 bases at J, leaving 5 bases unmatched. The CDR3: CASSSGTSGIEYF. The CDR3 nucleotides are TGTGCCAGCAGCTCCGGGACTAGCGGGATTGAGTACTTC.

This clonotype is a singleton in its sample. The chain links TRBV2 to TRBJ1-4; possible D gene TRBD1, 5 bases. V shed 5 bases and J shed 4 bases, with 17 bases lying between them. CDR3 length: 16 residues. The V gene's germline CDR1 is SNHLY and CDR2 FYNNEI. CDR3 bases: TGTGCCAGCAGTTTTTTTCCGACAGATTATAATGAAAAACTGTTTTTT. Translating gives CASSFFPTDYNEKLFF. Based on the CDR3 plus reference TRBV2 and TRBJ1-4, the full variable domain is EPEVTQTPSHQVTQMGQEVILRCVPISNHLYFYWYRQILGQKVEFLVSFYNNEISEKSEIFDDQFSVERPDGSNFTLKIRSTKLEDSAMYFCASSFFPTDYNEKLFFGSGTQLSVL.

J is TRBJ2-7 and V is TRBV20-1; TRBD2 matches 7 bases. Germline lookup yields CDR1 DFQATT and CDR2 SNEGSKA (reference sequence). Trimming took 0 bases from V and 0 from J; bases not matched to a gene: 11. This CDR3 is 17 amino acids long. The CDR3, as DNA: TGCAGTGCTAGAGATATCCATGGCGGGGGAAGCTCCTACGAGCAGTACTTC. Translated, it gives CSARDIHGGGSSYEQYF.

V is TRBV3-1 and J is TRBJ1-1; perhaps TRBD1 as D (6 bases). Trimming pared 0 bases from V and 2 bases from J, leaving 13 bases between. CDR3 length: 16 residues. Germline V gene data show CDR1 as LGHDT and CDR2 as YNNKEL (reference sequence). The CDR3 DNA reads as TGTGCCAGCAGCCAAGATACTACAGGGAGAAACACTGAAGCTTTCTTT. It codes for CASSQDTTGRNTEAFF.

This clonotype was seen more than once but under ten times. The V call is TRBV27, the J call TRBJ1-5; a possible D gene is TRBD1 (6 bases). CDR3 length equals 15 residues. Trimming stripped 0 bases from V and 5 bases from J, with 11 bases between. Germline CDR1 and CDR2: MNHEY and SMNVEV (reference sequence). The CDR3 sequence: CASSLSDQGHQPQHF. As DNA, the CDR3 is TGTGCCAGCAGTTTATCGGATCAGGGGCATCAGCCCCAGCATTTT.